The 16 T cell receptor beta chains listed next were all sequenced from one sample in a study of T cell changes during pregnancy in multiple sclerosis. Method: immunoSEQ multiplex PCR; TCRdb's copy keeps in-frame clones and lacks some. The sample holds about 50,000 clones, 80% to 95% seen once. Here the sequenced sample was CD4+ T cells from peripheral blood mononuclear cells, taken after pregnancy. These receptors came from a female donor in good health, enrolled as a control in a pregnancy study.

This chain joins TRBV5-8 and TRBJ2-2, with 7 bases aligning to TRBD2. Germline trimming cut 4 bases from V and 6 bases from J; bases unmatched to any gene: 0. Germline CDR1 and CDR2: SGHTS and YDEGEE. There are 12 residues in the CDR3. DNA for the CDR3: TGTGCCAGCAGCGGGGGGGCCGGGGAGCTGTTTTTT. Its translation: CASSGGAGELFF.

This clone appeared once. The V gene is TRBV5-5, the J gene TRBJ2-7; 9 bases map to TRBD1. J lost 6 bases, V lost 4 bases, and 11 bases had no gene match. The CDR3 has 15 residues. Germline CDR1 SGHKS, CDR2 YYEKEE (reference sequence). CDR3: CASSTSDRGFSEQYF. Written as DNA, the CDR3 is TGTGCCAGCAGCACCTCGGACAGGGGCTTCTCCGAGCAGTACTTC.

This sequence joins TRBV15 and TRBJ2-1; 11 bases agree with TRBD2. The junction had 2 bases not matched to a gene; V was cut back by 5 bases and J by 5 bases. This CDR3 spans 14 amino acids. Germline values: CDR1 LNHNV, CDR2 YYDKDF (reference sequence). In nucleotides, the CDR3 is TGTGCCACCAGCCTACTAGCGGGAGACAATGAGCAGTTCTTC. It yields the protein CATSLLAGDNEQFF. Based on the CDR3 plus reference TRBV15 and TRBJ2-1, the full variable domain is DAMVIQNPRYQVTQFGKPVTLSCSQTLNHNVMYWYQQKSSQAPKLLFHYYDKDFNNEADTPDNFQSRRPNTSFCFLDIRSPGLGDTAMYLCATSLLAGDNEQFFGPGTRLTVL.

J is TRBJ2-2 and V is TRBV7-5; the D call TRBD2 from the table was never checked on the DNA. TRBV7-5 is marked as a pseudogene. This CDR3 spans 20 amino acids. CDR3 nucleotide sequence: TGTGCCAGAAGCTTAGGGGAAAGTCAGCAGCGGGAGAGGAACACCGGGGAGCTGTTTTTT. This sequence encodes CARSLGESQQRERNTGELFF.

The rearrangement joins TRBV11-1 to TRBJ1-2, with TRBD1 identical over 10 bases. J gave up 4 bases and V 5 bases, and 10 bases lay outside the gene matches. The CDR3 spans 16 residues. The germline CDR1 and CDR2 sequences are SGHAT and FQDESV (reference sequence). As DNA, the CDR3 is TGTGCCAGCAGCGCCCTAGACAGGGGGCTCGCCTATGGCTACACCTTC. Residues: CASSALDRGLAYGYTF. The whole variable domain, filled in from reference TRBV11-1 and TRBJ1-2, reads EAEVAQSPRYKITEKSQAVAFWCDPISGHATLYWYRQILGQGPELLVQFQDESVVDDSQLPKDRFSAERLKGVDSTLKIQPAELGDSAMYLCASSALDRGLAYGYTFGSGTRLTVV.

The genes are TRBV12-2 and TRBJ1-2. TRBV12-2 is a known pseudogene. The CDR3 covers 14 residues. CDR3 in DNA: TGTGCAAGTCGCCCGGGGGGACTAGAAGATGGCTACACCTTC. This encodes CASRPGGLEDGYTF.

This chain connects TRBV5-1 to TRBJ2-2; 9 bases map to TRBD1. V lost 6 bases, J lost 6 bases, and 3 bases stayed unmatched. Germline V gene lookup returns CDR1 SGHRS and CDR2 YFSETQ. The CDR3 is 13 residues long. This CDR3 reads CASTGQGAGELFF. The DNA for the CDR3 is TGCGCCAGCACGGGACAGGGAGCCGGGGAGCTGTTTTTT.

This clone was recorded once. The V gene is TRBV5-1, the J gene TRBJ2-7; TRBD2 agrees at 13 bases. CDR1 and CDR2 from the germline V gene are SGHRS and YFSETQ. Unmatched junction bases numbered 12, after V lost 6 bases and J lost 0 bases. The CDR3 spans 18 residues. Here the CDR3 reads CASMPGLAGPGNSYEQYF. Written as DNA, the CDR3 is TGCGCCAGCATGCCGGGACTAGCGGGGCCGGGGAACTCCTACGAGCAGTACTTC.

As to this clone: One junction end disagrees with the germline gene, perhaps due to a read error. V usage is TRBV11-3 and J usage is TRBJ2-1, with 9 bases that match TRBD1. The germline CDR1 and CDR2 sequences are SGHNT and YENEEA. The CDR3 loop spans 14 amino acids. The CDR3 protein is CASSLAQGAREQFF. CDR3 DNA sequence: TGTGCCAGCAGTTTAGCACAGGGGGCTAGGGAGCAGTTCTTC.

This chain uses TRBV5-1 with TRBJ1-1, with 7 bases that match TRBD1. This CDR3 has 14 residues. The trim removed 0 bases at V and 7 bases at J, leaving 6 bases unmatched. Germline CDR1 reads SGHRS; CDR2 reads YFSETQ. The CDR3 DNA follows: TGCGCCAGCAGCTTGGAGGGGGCCGTCCTTGAAGCTTTCTTT. Translated: CASSLEGAVLEAFF.

The genes are TRBV7-9 and TRBJ2-7, with 7 bases fitting TRBD1. The CDR3 runs 17 residues. J was trimmed by 0 bases and V by 5 bases; bases with no gene match: 13. Germline CDR1 reads SEHNR; CDR2 reads FQNEAQ (reference sequence). The DNA of the CDR3 is TGTGCCAGCAGCCCTCCCTTCCGGGACAGCAACTCCTACGAGCAGTACTTC. The encoded protein is CASSPPFRDSNSYEQYF.

The V gene is TRBV5-4, the J gene TRBJ2-1; D gene unclear. This CDR3 region has 15 residues. The germline V gene has CDR1 SGHNT and CDR2 YYREEE (reference sequence). The V gene lost 4 bases and the J gene lost 0 bases, with 11 bases spanning the gap. The CDR3 sequence is CASSTLWSSYNEQFF. The CDR3 DNA reads TGTGCCAGCAGCACCCTCTGGAGCTCCTACAATGAGCAGTTCTTC. The variable domain in full, completed from reference TRBV5-4 and TRBJ2-1, reads ETGVTQSPTHLIKTRGQQVTLRCSSQSGHNTVSWYQQALGQGPQFIFQYYREEENGRGNFPPRFSGLQFPNYSSELNVNALELDDSALYLCASSTLWSSYNEQFFGPGTRLTVL.

This chain joins TRBV28 and TRBJ2-4, with D possibly being TRBD1 (6 bases). V was clipped by 6 bases and J by 1 base, with 13 bases between them. The CDR3 consists of 15 residues. Germline CDR1 and CDR2: MDHEN and SYDVKM. Here the CDR3 DNA reads TGTGCCAGCAGCAACAGGGTGAGGGCCAAAAACATTCAGTACTTC. It specifies CASSNRVRAKNIQYF.

The gene calls are TRBV7-8 and TRBJ2-5; 7 bases line up with TRBD1. The CDR3 length is 16 residues. J gave up 5 bases and V 4 bases, and 13 bases lay outside the gene matches. Germline V gives CDR1 SGHVS, CDR2 FQNEAQ. The CDR3 loop is CASSSNLNRGRETQYF. CDR3 sequence (DNA): TGTGCCAGCAGCTCTAACTTAAACAGGGGCCGGGAGACCCAGTACTTC.

This chain links TRBV5-4 with TRBJ2-7, with 9 bases fitting TRBD1. Trimming removed 4 bases from V and 5 bases from J; junction bases left unmatched: 10. This CDR3 comprises 15 residues. The germline V gene encodes CDR1 SGHNT and CDR2 YYREEE (reference sequence). The CDR3 sequence is CASSGTGQGLNEQYF. CDR3 nucleotide sequence: TGTGCCAGCAGCGGAACAGGACAGGGGTTGAACGAGCAGTACTTC.

Written as DNA, the CDR3 is TGTGCCAGCAGTCTATACCCCACTAGAGGCACAGATACGCAGTATTTT. This codes for CASSLYPTRGTDTQYF. The chain is built from TRBV7-2 and TRBJ2-3; possible D gene TRBD2, 5 bases. Trimming shortened V by 6 bases and J by 1 base, and 17 bases separated the two germline ends. Germline V CDR1 and CDR2: SGHTA, FQGNSA. The CDR3 length is 16 residues.